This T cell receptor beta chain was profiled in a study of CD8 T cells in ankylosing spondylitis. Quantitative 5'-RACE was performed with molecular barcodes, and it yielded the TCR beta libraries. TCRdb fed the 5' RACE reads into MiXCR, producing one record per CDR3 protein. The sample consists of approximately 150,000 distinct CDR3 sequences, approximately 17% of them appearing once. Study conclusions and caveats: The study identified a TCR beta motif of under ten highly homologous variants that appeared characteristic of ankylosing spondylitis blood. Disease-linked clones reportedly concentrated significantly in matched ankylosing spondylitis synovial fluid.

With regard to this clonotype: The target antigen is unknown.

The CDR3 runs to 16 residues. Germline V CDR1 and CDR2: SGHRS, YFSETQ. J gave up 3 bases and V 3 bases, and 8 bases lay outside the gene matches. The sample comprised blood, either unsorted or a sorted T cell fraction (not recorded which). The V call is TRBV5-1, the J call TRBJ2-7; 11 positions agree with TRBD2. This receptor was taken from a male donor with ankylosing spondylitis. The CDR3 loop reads CASSWYEGLAVYEQYF. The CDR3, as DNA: TGCGCCAGCAGCTGGTATGAGGGACTAGCGGTCTACGAGCAGTACTTC.